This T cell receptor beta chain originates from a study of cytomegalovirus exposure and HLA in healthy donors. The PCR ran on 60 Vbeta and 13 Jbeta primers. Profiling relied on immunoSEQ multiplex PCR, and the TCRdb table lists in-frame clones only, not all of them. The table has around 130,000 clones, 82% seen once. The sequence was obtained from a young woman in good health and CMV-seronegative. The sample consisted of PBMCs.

Written as DNA, the CDR3 is TGTGCCAGTCTTAGAAGCTCTGGGGCCAACGTCCTGACTTTC. Its translation: CASLRSSGANVLTF. This chain links TRBV19 with TRBJ2-6, with D uncertain. The germline V gene has CDR1 LNHDA and CDR2 SQIVND (reference sequence). V gave up 8 bases and J gave up 0 bases, with 8 bases separating them. The CDR3 sequence is 14 residues long.